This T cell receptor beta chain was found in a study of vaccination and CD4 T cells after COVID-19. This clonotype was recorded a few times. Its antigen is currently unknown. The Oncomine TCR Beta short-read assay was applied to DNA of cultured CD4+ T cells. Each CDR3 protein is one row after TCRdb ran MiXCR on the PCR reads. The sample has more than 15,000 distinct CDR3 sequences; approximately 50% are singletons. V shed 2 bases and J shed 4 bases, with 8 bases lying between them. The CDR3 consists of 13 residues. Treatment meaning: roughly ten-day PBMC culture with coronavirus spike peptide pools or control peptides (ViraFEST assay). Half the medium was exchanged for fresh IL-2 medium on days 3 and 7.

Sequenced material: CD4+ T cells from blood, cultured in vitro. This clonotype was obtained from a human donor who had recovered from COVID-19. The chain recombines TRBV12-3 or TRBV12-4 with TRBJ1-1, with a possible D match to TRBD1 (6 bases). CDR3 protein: CASSLWTVTEAFF. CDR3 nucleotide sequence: TGTGCCAGCAGTTTATGGACAGTCACTGAAGCTTTCTTT.